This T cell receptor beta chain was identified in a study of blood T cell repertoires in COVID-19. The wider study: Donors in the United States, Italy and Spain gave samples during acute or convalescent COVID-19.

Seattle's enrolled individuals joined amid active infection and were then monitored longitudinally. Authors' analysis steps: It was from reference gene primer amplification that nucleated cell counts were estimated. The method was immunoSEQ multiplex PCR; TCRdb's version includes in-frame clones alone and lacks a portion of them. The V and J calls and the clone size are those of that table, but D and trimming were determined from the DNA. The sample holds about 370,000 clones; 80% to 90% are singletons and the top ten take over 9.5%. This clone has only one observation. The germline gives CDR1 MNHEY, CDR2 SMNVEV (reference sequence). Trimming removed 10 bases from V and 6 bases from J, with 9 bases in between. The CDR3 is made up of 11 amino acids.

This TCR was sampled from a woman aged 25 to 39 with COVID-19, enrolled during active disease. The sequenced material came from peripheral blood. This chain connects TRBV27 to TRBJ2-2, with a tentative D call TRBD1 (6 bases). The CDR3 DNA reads TGTGCCACCGAGGGGGCCGGGGAGCTGTTTTTT. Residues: CATEGAGELFF.